A selection of T cell receptor beta chains follows, all from one sample in a study of OX40 agonist ivuxolimab in advanced cancers. Measured with immunoSEQ multiplex PCR; TCRdb has only the in-frame clones, and not every one. The sample has approximately 80,000 clones; 85% to 90% are singletons. Sequenced material: CD4+ or CD8+ T cells sorted from blood, taken in a trial of the OX40 agonist ivuxolimab. These TCRs come from an adult with an advanced solid tumor such as melanoma, head and neck, liver or kidney cancer. Both conserved end residues are part of each CDR3. A D gene is named only where the DNA matches it firmly. Only part of the rows carry a size: once, few, many, or a class if the clone is expanded.

abundance,j_gene,len,d_gene,v_gene,CDR3nt,CDR3aa
-,TRBJ1-2,15,-,TRBV19,TGTGCCAGTAGTATCCCGAAGAGAGGGGCGCATGGCTACACCTTC,CASSIPKRGAHGYTF
-,TRBJ2-5,13,-,TRBV18,TGTGCCAGCTCACGAAACAGGGATGAGACCCAGTACTTC,CASSRNRDETQYF
-,TRBJ2-3,12,-,TRBV5-4,TGTGCAACCAACCGGCGCACAGATACGCAGTATTTT,CATNRRTDTQYF
-,TRBJ1-2,14,-,TRBV4-3,TGCGCCAGCAGCCAACCCGGACAAGCCTATGGCTACACCTTC,CASSQPGQAYGYTF
-,TRBJ2-7,14,-,TRBV6-1,TGTGCCAGCAGTGAAGTGCGGACACCCTACGAGCAGTACTTC,CASSEVRTPYEQYF
-,TRBJ1-1,13,-,TRBV5-1,TGCGCCAGCAGCTTTACAGGCGCCCTTGAAGCTTTCTTT,CASSFTGALEAFF
-,TRBJ2-7,13,-,TRBV5-1,TGCGCCAGCAGCCCCGGGGTTTCTGGCGAGCAGTACTTC,CASSPGVSGEQYF
once,TRBJ2-5,13,-,TRBV2,TGTGCCAGCAGTGCCAGGGGGGTTGAGACCCAGTACTTC,CASSARGVETQYF
few,TRBJ2-7,11,-,TRBV5-5,TGTGCCAGCAGCTCGTACTACGAGCAGTACTTC,CASSSYYEQYF
-,TRBJ2-1,17,TRBD1,TRBV6-4,TGTGCCAGCAGCCAAACTGGGACAGGGACTACAGCATATGAGCAGTTCTTC,CASSQTGTGTTAYEQFF
-,TRBJ1-1,14,-,TRBV19,TGTGCCAGTAGTATAGGAGGGGCAGGTACTGAAGCTTTCTTT,CASSIGGAGTEAFF
-,TRBJ2-3,14,TRBD1,TRBV6-5,TGTGCCAGCAGCCGACAGGGAACCACAGATACGCAGTATTTT,CASSRQGTTDTQYF
-,TRBJ1-2,15,TRBD1,TRBV18,TGTGCCAGCTCACCACTGGACAGGGGGCACTATGGCTACACCTTC,CASSPLDRGHYGYTF
-,TRBJ1-1,15,TRBD1,TRBV18,TGTGCCAGCTCACCACAACAGGGGGCTCGCTATGAAGCTTTCTTT,CASSPQQGARYEAFF
-,TRBJ1-2,15,-,TRBV7-8,TGTGCCAGCAGCTTAGCAGCCGGGACGGGGTATGGCTACACCTTC,CASSLAAGTGYGYTF
-,TRBJ2-3,13,TRBD1,TRBV7-3,TGTGCCAGCAGCGAACGGGACAGCAAAACGCAGTATTTT,CASSERDSKTQYF
-,TRBJ2-7,16,TRBD1,TRBV5-4,TGTGCCAGCAGCTCCCGGGACAGGGGAATCCCCGGCGAGCAGTACTTC,CASSSRDRGIPGEQYF
-,TRBJ2-3,12,-,TRBV27,TGTGCCAGCAGGGACTGGGCAGATACGCAGTATTTT,CASRDWADTQYF
-,TRBJ1-5,16,-,TRBV18,TGTGCCAGCTCACCAGATTTTGTGGGAAGAAATCAGCCCCAGCATTTT,CASSPDFVGRNQPQHF
-,TRBJ2-5,17,-,TRBV30,TGTGCCTGGAGTGCAGGCCTCTCTGCGAACGGCGAAGAGACCCAGTACTTC,CAWSAGLSANGEETQYF
once,TRBJ1-1,15,-,TRBV5-1,TGCGCCAGCAGCTTGACCCTCCCAGTGAACACTGAAGCTTTCTTT,CASSLTLPVNTEAFF
-,TRBJ2-3,16,-,TRBV14,TGTGCCAGCAGCCAAGGAGGGGGGCTCGGCACAGATACGCAGTATTTT,CASSQGGGLGTDTQYF
few,TRBJ1-5,14,-,TRBV5-6,TGTGCCAGCAGCTTGGGGTACCGCAATCAGCCCCAGCATTTT,CASSLGYRNQPQHF
-,TRBJ2-2,15,-,TRBV19,TGTGCCAGTAGCGCCCGGGGGTATGGGGCCGGGGAGCTGTTTTTT,CASSARGYGAGELFF
-,TRBJ2-7,11,-,TRBV11-2,TGTGCCAGCAGCTTCTTCCACGAGCAGTACTTC,CASSFFHEQYF
-,TRBJ1-4,15,-,TRBV18,TGTGCCAGCTCACCACGGTGGTCATCTAATGAAAAACTGTTTTTT,CASSPRWSSNEKLFF
-,TRBJ2-3,14,TRBD2,TRBV7-9,TGTGCCAGCAGCGCTAGCGGGGCCACAGATACGCAGTATTTT,CASSASGATDTQYF
-,TRBJ1-1,18,TRBD1,TRBV4-3,TGCGCCAGCAGCCAAGGGTCCGGGACAGGGCCGTTTAACCGTGAAGCTTTCTTT,CASSQGSGTGPFNREAFF
-,TRBJ2-5,15,-,TRBV7-2,TGTGCCAGCAGCCTTTCCATTAGCGCTCAGGAGACCCAGTACTTC,CASSLSISAQETQYF
-,TRBJ2-2,15,TRBD2,TRBV5-1,TGCGCCAGCCCACCAAGCGGGAGAGGGACCGGGGAGCTGTTTTTT,CASPPSGRGTGELFF
few,TRBJ2-3,13,TRBD2,TRBV5-1,TGCGCCAGCAGCCGGGACTACACAGATACGCAGTATTTT,CASSRDYTDTQYF
-,TRBJ2-2,18,-,TRBV4-3,TGCGCCAGCAGCCAAGAGAATGTGGGAGGCCAGGGCACCGGGGAGCTGTTTTTT,CASSQENVGGQGTGELFF
-,TRBJ2-3,15,-,TRBV7-3,TGTGCCAGCAGCTCCGCCTCGATTAGCACAGATACGCAGTATTTT,CASSSASISTDTQYF
once,TRBJ2-3,14,TRBD2,TRBV9,TGTGCCAGCAGTCGGGAGGGCCAAGGAGATACGCAGTATTTT,CASSREGQGDTQYF
-,TRBJ2-2,16,-,TRBV7-6,TGTGCCAGCAGCTTAGCCGGGACAACGAACACCGGGGAGCTGTTTTTT,CASSLAGTTNTGELFF
-,TRBJ1-6,10,-,TRBV11-2,TGTGCCAGCAGCTCGACGGCCCTCCACTTT,CASSSTALHF
-,TRBJ2-5,16,TRBD2,TRBV5-1,TGCGCCAGCAGCTCTCAACAGCGGGGAGGGTGGGAGACCCAGTACTTC,CASSSQQRGGWETQYF
-,TRBJ2-7,10,-,TRBV6-5,TGTGCCAGCAGTTACCCCGAGCAGTACTTC,CASSYPEQYF
-,TRBJ1-2,13,-,TRBV6-1,TGTGCCAGTCAGAAGGCAAGTTCAAATGGCTACACCTTC,CASQKASSNGYTF
-,TRBJ1-1,18,-,TRBV7-3,TGTGCCAGCAGCCCACTAGGGGGACATTACCCTATGAACACTGAAGCTTTCTTT,CASSPLGGHYPMNTEAFF
-,TRBJ2-1,14,-,TRBV7-2,TGTGCCAGCACCTTACGACAGCCCTACAATGAGCAGTTCTTC,CASTLRQPYNEQFF
-,TRBJ1-1,14,-,TRBV18,TGTGCCAGCTCACTGGGCCCCGGGGACACTGAAGCTTTCTTT,CASSLGPGDTEAFF
-,TRBJ1-2,15,-,TRBV6-5,TGTGCCAGCAGTGCCCGGGACCGGGTATATGGAGGCTACACCTTC,CASSARDRVYGGYTF
-,TRBJ2-2,13,-,TRBV30,TGTGCCTGGAGTGTCGAGGCCCCCGGGGAGCTGTTTTTT,CAWSVEAPGELFF